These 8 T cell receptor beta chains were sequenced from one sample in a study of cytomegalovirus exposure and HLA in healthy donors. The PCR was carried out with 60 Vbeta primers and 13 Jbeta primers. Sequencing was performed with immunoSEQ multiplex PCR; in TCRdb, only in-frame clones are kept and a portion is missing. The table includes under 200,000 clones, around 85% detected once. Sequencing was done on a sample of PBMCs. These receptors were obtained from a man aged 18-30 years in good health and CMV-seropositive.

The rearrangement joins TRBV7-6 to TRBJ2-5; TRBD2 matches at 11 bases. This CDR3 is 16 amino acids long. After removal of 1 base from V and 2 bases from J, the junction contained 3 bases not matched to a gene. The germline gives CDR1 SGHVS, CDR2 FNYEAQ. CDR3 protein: CASSLGSSGGQETQYF. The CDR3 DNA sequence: TGTGCCAGCAGCTTAGGCTCTAGCGGGGGGCAAGAGACCCAGTACTTC. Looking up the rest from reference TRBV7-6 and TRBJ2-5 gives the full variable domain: GAGVSQSPRYKVTKRGQDVALRCDPISGHVSLYWYRQALGQGPEFLTYFNYEAQQDKSGLPNDRFSAERPEGSISTLTIQRTEQRDSAMYRCASSLGSSGGQETQYFGPGTRLLVL.

For the CDR3, the DNA is TGTGCCAGCAGCGTAGCGGGGTTGAACACTGAAGCTTTCTTT. Amino acids: CASSVAGLNTEAFF. This rearrangement joins TRBV9 to TRBJ1-1; D unclear. V was clipped by 0 bases and J by 0 bases, with 6 bases between them. The CDR3 has 14 residues. CDR1 SGDLS and CDR2 YYNGEE come from the germline V gene.

The CDR3 sequence is CASSRGGQTQETQYF. DNA for the CDR3: TGTGCCAGCAGCAGGGGAGGGCAAACCCAAGAGACCCAGTACTTC. The chain couples TRBV5-5 to TRBJ2-5; 7 positions match TRBD2. The CDR3 spans 15 residues. V lost 4 bases and J lost 1; bases outside the gene matches: 7. Germline CDR1 and CDR2: SGHKS and YYEKEE (reference sequence).

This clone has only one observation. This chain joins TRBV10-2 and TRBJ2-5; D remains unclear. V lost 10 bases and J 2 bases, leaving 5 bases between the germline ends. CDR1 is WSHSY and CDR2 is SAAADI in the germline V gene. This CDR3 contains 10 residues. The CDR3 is CATLQETQYF. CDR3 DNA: TGCGCCACCCTACAAGAGACCCAGTACTTC.

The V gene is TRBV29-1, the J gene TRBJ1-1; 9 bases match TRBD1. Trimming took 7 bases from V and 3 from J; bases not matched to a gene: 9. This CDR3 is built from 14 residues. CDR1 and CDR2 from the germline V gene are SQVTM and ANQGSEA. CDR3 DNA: TGCAGCGCACAACAGGGGGCGGGCTACACTGAAGCTTTCTTT. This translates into CSAQQGAGYTEAFF.

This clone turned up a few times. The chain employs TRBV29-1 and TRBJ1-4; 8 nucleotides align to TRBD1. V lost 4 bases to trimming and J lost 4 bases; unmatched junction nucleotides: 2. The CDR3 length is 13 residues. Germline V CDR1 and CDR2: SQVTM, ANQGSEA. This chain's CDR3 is CSVGGQDNEKLFF. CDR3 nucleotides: TGCAGCGTTGGGGGACAGGATAATGAAAAACTGTTTTTT.

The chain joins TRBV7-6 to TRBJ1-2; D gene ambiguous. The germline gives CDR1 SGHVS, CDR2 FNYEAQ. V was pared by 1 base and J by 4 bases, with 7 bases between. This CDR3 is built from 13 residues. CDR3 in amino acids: CASSLERGYGYTF. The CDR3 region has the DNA TGTGCCAGCAGCTTAGAGCGGGGCTATGGCTACACCTTC.

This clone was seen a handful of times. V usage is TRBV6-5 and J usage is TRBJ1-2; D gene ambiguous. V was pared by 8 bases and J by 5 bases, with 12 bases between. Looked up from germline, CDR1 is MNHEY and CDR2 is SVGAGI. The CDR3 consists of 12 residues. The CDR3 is CASREGGYGYTF. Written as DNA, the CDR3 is TGTGCCAGCCGTGAAGGAGGGTATGGCTACACCTTC.